This paragraph covers one T cell receptor (beta chain) sequence. As processed by the authors: Estimation of nucleated cell counts was performed using reference gene primer amplification. TCRdb's copy holds only in-frame clones and misses some; the assay was immunoSEQ multiplex PCR. The DNA was the basis for D and trimming; V, J and clone size are from that table. Here the sample spans about 150,000 clones, more than 65% being singletons. The sample is drawn from a study of blood T cell repertoires in COVID-19. Background on the study: In each case, the material was cDNA or gDNA derived from T cells, B-cell-depleted T cells, or PBMCs.

The CDR3 runs 14 residues. CDR1 is SNHLY, CDR2 FYNNEI, per germline. V was cut by 4 bases and J by 0 bases, with 7 bases left in between. The chain uses TRBV2 and TRBJ1-3; D gene ambiguous. Sequenced sample: peripheral blood. The TCR comes from a woman aged 50 to 65 in a cohort sampled during active or convalescent COVID-19. The CDR3 region has the DNA TGTGCCAGCAGTGTAACGGGCTCTGGAAACACCATATATTTT. Its protein product is CASSVTGSGNTIYF. Filled out from reference TRBV2 and TRBJ1-3, the complete variable domain reads EPEVTQTPSHQVTQMGQEVILRCVPISNHLYFYWYRQILGQKVEFLVSFYNNEISEKSEIFDDQFSVERPDGSNFTLKIRSTKLEDSAMYFCASSVTGSGNTIYFGEGSWLTVV.